This entry lists 5 T cell receptor beta chains sequenced from one sample in a study of blood T cell repertoires in COVID-19. Method: immunoSEQ multiplex PCR; TCRdb's copy keeps in-frame clones and lacks some. The sample has some 400,000 clones, about 90% seen once. Sequencing was done on a sample of peripheral blood. The receptors come from a woman in her 30s with COVID-19, enrolled during active disease.

This chain links TRBV30 with TRBJ1-1; D gene uncertain. The germline V gene encodes CDR1 GTSNPN and CDR2 SVGIG (reference sequence). This CDR3 is 13 amino acids long. V lost 3 bases, J lost 6 bases, and 14 bases lay in between. The CDR3 DNA follows: TGTGCCTGGAGGATCTCGGGGTCAGCTGAAGCTTTCTTT. Amino acids: CAWRISGSAEAFF.

This rearrangement joins TRBV28 to TRBJ2-7; no reliable D call. The CDR3 extends over 12 amino acids. V was shortened by 8 bases and J by 0 bases, with 8 bases between the two germline ends. The germline V gene has CDR1 MDHEN and CDR2 SYDVKM. The CDR3 nucleotides read TGTGCCAGCGGCTACAGCTCCTACGAGCAGTACTTC. It translates to CASGYSSYEQYF.

The V gene is TRBV29-1, the J gene TRBJ2-7, with D tentatively TRBD2 (5 bases). Trimming stripped 6 bases from V and 0 bases from J, with 12 bases between. Germline-derived CDR1 and CDR2 are SQVTM and ANQGSEA. The CDR3 covers 13 residues. The CDR3 loop is CSVSLTSSYEQYF. The DNA for the CDR3 is TGCAGCGTCTCCCTAACTAGCTCCTACGAGCAGTACTTC.

This clone was recorded a few times. CDR3 DNA sequence: TGCGCCAGCAGCCTGGACAGGGGAGACTCACCCCTCCACTTT. Amino acids: CASSLDRGDSPLHF. The genes are TRBV4-3 and TRBJ1-6, with 9 bases aligning to TRBD1. V was clipped by 4 bases and J by 10 bases; unmatched bases: 5. The germline V gene encodes CDR1 LGHNA and CDR2 YSLEER. CDR3 length equals 14 residues.

The chain links TRBV27 to TRBJ2-7; D is perhaps TRBD2 (5 bases). V lost 0 bases, J lost 1 base, and 13 bases lay in between. CDR1 MNHEY and CDR2 SMNVEV come from the germline V gene (reference sequence). CDR3 length: 16 amino acids. The chain's CDR3 is CASSLSPRTSSYEQYF. Here the CDR3 DNA reads TGTGCCAGCAGTTTATCCCCCCGGACTTCATCCTACGAGCAGTACTTC.